This TCR beta chain was captured in a study of shared clonotypes between healthy human individuals. Study-wide results and limits: Relative to memory subsets, naive subsets generally showed larger estimated richness.

Note on this clone: Its specificity is unknown.

Germline lookup yields CDR1 SQVTM and CDR2 ANQGSEA. The CDR3 is made up of 13 amino acids. The V gene lost 4 bases and the J gene lost 0 bases, with 7 bases spanning the gap. From CD4+ cells came CD45RA+ naive and CD45RA-negative memory subsets. The assay was run at deep level. Some clones are missing from TCRdb's copy, which holds only in-frame ones; the method was immunoSEQ multiplex PCR. The sample yields about 1.5 million clones, nearly 99% seen once. Sequencing was done on a sample of naive CD4+ T cells sorted from blood. Described subset: CD45RA+ positively selected. This TCR derives from a man aged 30 to 39 in good health. J is TRBJ2-4 and V is TRBV29-1, with D hard to call. The CDR3 coding sequence is TGCAGCGTTGTCCGGCTAGCCAAAAACATTCAGTACTTC. It is translated as CSVVRLAKNIQYF. The full variable domain, rest sourced from reference TRBV29-1 and TRBJ2-4, is SAVISQKPSRDICQRGTSLTIQCQVDSQVTMMFWYRQQPGQSLTLIATANQGSEATYESGFVIDKFPISRPNLTFSTLTVSNMSPEDSSIYLCSVVRLAKNIQYFGAGTRLSVL.